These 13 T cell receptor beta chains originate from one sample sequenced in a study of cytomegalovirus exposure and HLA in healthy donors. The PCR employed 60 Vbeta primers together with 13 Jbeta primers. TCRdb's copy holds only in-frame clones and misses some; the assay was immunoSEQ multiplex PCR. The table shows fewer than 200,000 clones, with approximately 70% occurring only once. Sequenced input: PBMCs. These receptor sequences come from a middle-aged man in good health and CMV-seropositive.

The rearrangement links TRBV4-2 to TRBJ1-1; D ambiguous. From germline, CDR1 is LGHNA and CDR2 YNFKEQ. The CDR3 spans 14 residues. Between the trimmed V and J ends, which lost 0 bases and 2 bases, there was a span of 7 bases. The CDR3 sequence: CASSQESPNTEAFF. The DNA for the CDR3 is TGTGCCAGCAGCCAAGAGAGTCCCAACACTGAAGCTTTCTTT.

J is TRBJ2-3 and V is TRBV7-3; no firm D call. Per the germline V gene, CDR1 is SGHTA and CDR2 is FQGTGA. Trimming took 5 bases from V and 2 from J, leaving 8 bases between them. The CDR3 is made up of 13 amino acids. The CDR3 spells CASSPQVTDTQYF. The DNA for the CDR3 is TGTGCCAGCAGCCCGCAGGTCACAGATACGCAGTATTTT.

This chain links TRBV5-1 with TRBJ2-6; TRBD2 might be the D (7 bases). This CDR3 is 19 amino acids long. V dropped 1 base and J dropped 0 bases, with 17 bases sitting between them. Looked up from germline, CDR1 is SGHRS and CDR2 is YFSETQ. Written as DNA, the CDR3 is TGCGCCAGCAGCTTGTTTCCGGGGGGCCGGGGCTCTGGGGCCAACGTCCTGACTTTC. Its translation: CASSLFPGGRGSGANVLTF.

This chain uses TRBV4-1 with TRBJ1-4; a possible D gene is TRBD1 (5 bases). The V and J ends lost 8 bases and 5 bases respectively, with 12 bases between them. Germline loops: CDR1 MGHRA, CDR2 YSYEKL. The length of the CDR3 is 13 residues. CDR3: CASRGGENEKLFF. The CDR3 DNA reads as TGCGCCAGCCGGGGAGGGGAAAATGAAAAACTGTTTTTT.

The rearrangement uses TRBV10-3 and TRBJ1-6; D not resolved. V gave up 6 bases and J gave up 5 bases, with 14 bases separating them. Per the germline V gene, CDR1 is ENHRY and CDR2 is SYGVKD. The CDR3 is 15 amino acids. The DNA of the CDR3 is TGTGCCATCAGGAGGGTCTCCGAGGATAATTCACCCCTCCACTTT. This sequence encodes CAIRRVSEDNSPLHF.

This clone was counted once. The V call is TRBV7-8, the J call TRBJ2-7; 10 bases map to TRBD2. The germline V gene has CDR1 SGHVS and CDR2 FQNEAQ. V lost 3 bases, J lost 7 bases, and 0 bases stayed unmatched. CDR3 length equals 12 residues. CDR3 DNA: TGTGCCAGCAGCTTTAGCGGGGGGGAGCAGTACTTC. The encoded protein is CASSFSGGEQYF.

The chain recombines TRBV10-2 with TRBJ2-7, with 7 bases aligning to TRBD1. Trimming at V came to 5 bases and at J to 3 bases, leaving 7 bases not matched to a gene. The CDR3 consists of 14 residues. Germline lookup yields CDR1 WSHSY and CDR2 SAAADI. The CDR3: CASSIRDRDYEQYF. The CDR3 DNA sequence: TGCGCCAGCAGTATTCGAGACAGGGACTACGAGCAGTACTTC.

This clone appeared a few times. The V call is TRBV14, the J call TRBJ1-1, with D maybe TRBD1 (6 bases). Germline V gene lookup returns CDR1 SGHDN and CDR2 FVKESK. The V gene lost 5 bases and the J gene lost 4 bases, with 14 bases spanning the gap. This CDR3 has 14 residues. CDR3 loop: CASSLKQGITEAFF. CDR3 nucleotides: TGTGCCAGCAGCTTGAAACAGGGTATCACTGAAGCTTTCTTT.

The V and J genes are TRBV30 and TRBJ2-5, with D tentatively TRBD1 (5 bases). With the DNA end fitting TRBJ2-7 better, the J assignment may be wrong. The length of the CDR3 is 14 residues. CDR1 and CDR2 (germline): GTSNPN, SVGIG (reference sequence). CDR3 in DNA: TGTGCCTGGGCCTCTTCAGGGAACAGGTACGAGCAGTACTTC. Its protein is CAWASSGNRYEQYF.

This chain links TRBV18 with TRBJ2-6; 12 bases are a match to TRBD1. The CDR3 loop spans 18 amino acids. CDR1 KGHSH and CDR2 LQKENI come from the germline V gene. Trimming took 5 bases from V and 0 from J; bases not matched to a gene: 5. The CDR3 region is CASSAGTGGTSGANVLTF. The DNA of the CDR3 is TGTGCCAGCTCAGCCGGGACAGGGGGCACCTCTGGGGCCAACGTCCTGACTTTC.

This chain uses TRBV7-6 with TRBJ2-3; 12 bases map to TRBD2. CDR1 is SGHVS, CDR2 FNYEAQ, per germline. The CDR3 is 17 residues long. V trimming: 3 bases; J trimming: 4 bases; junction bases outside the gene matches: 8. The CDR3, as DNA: TGTGCCAGCAGCTTTGGGGCACTAGCGGGGGGCCCAGATACGCAGTATTTT. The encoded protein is CASSFGALAGGPDTQYF.

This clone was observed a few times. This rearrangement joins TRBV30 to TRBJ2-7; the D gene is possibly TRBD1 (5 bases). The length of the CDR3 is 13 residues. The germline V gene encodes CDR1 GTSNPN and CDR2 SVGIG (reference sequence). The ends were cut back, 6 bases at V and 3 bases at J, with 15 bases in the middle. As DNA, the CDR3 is TGTGCCTGCCTCGACAGCTACTACTACGAGCAGTACTTC. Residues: CACLDSYYYEQYF.

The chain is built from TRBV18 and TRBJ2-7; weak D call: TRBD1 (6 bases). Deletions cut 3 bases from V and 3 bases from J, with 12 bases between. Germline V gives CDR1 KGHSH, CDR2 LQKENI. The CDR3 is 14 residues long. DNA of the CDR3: TGTGCCAGCTCACCTCGAGGACAGATCTACGAGCAGTACTTC. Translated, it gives CASSPRGQIYEQYF. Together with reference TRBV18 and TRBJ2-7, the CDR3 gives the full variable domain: NAGVMQNPRHLVRRRGQEARLRCSPMKGHSHVYWYRQLPEEGLKFMVYLQKENIIDESGMPKERFSAEFPKEGPSILRIQQVVRGDSAAYFCASSPRGQIYEQYFGPGTRLTVT.